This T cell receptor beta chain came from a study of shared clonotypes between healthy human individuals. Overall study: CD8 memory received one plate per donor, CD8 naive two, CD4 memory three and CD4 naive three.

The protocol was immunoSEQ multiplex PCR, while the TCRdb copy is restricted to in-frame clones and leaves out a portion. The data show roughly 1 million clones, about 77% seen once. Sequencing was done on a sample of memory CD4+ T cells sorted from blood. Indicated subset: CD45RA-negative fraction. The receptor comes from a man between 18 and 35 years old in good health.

The CDR3 DNA reads TGCGCCAGCAGCTTGACGGCCCCGACAGCTCCTAATGAAAAACTGTTTTTT. Translating gives CASSLTAPTAPNEKLFF. The chain recombines TRBV5-1 with TRBJ1-4, with a possible D match to TRBD1 (5 bases). The CDR3 is made up of 17 amino acids. Trimming removed 1 base from V and 3 bases from J, with 16 bases in between. Germline V CDR1 and CDR2: SGHRS, YFSETQ.